The clone carrying this T cell receptor beta chain was counted ten times or more. The people who gave samples were healthy Caucasians from Russia, aged roughly 6 to 100. Staff drew ten milliliters of peripheral blood from each donor. The sample originates from a study of blood T cells in healthy people across ages. The use of a sample-barcoded 5' primer and a J-beta primer mix characterized a second PCR of about 6 to 11 cycles. TCRdb re-analysed the 5' RACE reads in MiXCR, keeping a single row per CDR3 protein. The repertoire consists of about 1.8 million distinct CDR3 sequences, with around 50% occurring once and the leading ten covering 2.1%. The sequence derives from a woman aged 40 to 50 in good health. The specimen sequenced was blood.

This chain's CDR3 is CASSLGQGIGYTF. In DNA, the CDR3 is TGTGCCAGCAGCTTGGGACAGGGGATCGGCTACACCTTC. This sequence joins TRBV7-2 and TRBJ1-2, with 10 nucleotides matching TRBD1. Germline V gene data show CDR1 as SGHTA and CDR2 as FQGNSA. V lost 3 bases to trimming and J lost 8 bases; unmatched junction nucleotides: 3. The CDR3 consists of 13 residues. The whole variable domain, filled in from reference TRBV7-2 and TRBJ1-2, reads GAGVSQSPSNKVTEKGKDVELRCDPISGHTALYWYRQSLGQGLEFLIYFQGNSAPDKSGLPSDRFSAERTGGSVSTLTIQRTQQEDSAVYLCASSLGQGIGYTFGSGTRLTVV.